This T cell receptor beta chain came from a study of cytomegalovirus exposure and HLA in healthy donors. The overall study: The approximately 610 first-cohort repertoires shared a platform with the roughly 130 validation repertoires, as reported in a later analysis.

Profiling relied on immunoSEQ multiplex PCR, and the TCRdb table lists in-frame clones only, not all of them. Counted here are some 76,000 clones, about 94% occurring once; the ten biggest clones make up approximately 0.99%. A note on this clone: Its antigen is not identified.

An approximately 120-subject validation cohort, separate from the roughly 680-subject first cohort, supplied the donors. General study findings and limits: Altogether, about 160 TCR beta chains were recorded as cytomegalovirus-associated.

Germline V gene sequence: CDR1 SQVTM, CDR2 ANQGSEA. This CDR3 is 11 amino acids long. Deletions cut 4 bases from V and 3 bases from J, with 4 bases between. Material: PBMCs. This rearrangement joins TRBV29-1 to TRBJ2-4; no clear D gene. This TCR derives from a woman aged 18-29 years in good health and CMV-seronegative. DNA for the CDR3: TGCAGCGTTGGCGGCAAAAACATTCAGTACTTC. Residues: CSVGGKNIQYF.